This entry describes one T cell receptor beta chain. Its antigen is currently unknown. A heparinised blood draw that averaged roughly 100 mL was obtained once from each donor. The germline V gene encodes CDR1 SGHVS and CDR2 FNYEAQ. This CDR3 region has 16 residues. V lost 1 base and J 3 bases, leaving 13 bases between the germline ends. These data are taken from a study of beta chain features in type 1 diabetes. Background on the study: Across every sample, almost 110,000,000 sorted cells were examined in total. Notes on the study in general: Among type 1 diabetes patients, VDJ junctions had fewer insertions and more deletions. Compared with healthy donors, patients appeared to share more similar naive, central memory and regulatory TCRB repertoires.

Every bit of the isolated RNA underwent reverse transcription, so sequencing read expressed TCRB transcripts. Measured with immunoSEQ multiplex PCR; TCRdb has only the in-frame clones, and not every one. Here the sample spans under 300,000 clones, 25% to 30% being singletons. This TCR was recovered from a man aged 25 to 40 in good health. The chain recombines TRBV7-6 with TRBJ2-1; D assignment may be TRBD1 or TRBD2 (5 bases each). Sequencing used central memory CD4+ T cells from blood. CDR3 nucleotide sequence: TGTGCCAGCAGCTTAGGACGCGCTGGGGGCTACAATGAGCAGTTCTTC. This sequence encodes CASSLGRAGGYNEQFF.